The 8 T cell receptor beta chains below come from one sample, sequenced in a study of blood T cell repertoires in COVID-19. The protocol was immunoSEQ multiplex PCR, while the TCRdb copy is restricted to in-frame clones and leaves out a portion. The profile shows 200,000 or so clones, about 90% of them singletons. The specimen was PBMCs or T cells enriched from blood (not recorded which). These receptors all come from a man aged 25 to 40 who had recovered from COVID-19.

The chain employs TRBV12-3 or TRBV12-4 and TRBJ1-2; D is undetermined. The V and J ends lost 5 bases and 6 bases respectively, with 13 bases between them. The length of the CDR3 is 13 residues. CDR3 region: CASSRSLADGYTF. The CDR3 DNA sequence: TGTGCCAGCAGTCGCTCCCTGGCAGATGGCTACACCTTC.

This clone was picked up a small number of times. The rearrangement joins TRBV6-5 to TRBJ1-1, with D hard to call. This CDR3 contains 14 residues. Germline lookup yields CDR1 MNHEY and CDR2 SVGAGI. Trimming removed 5 bases at V and 1 base at J, with 11 bases between. CDR3 sequence (DNA): TGTGCCAGCAGTCCGCGCTTCGGGAACACTGAAGCTTTCTTT. Residues: CASSPRFGNTEAFF.

The rearrangement uses TRBV5-6 and TRBJ2-6; 7 positions agree with TRBD1. V lost 4 bases, J lost 3 bases, and 7 bases stayed unmatched. This CDR3 comprises 16 residues. Per germline, CDR1 SGHDT and CDR2 YYEEEE. The CDR3 DNA is TGTGCCAGCAGCGGTTACAGGGGAAGTGGGGCCAACGTCCTGACTTTC. Translation: CASSGYRGSGANVLTF.

This clone was recorded once. In nucleotides, the CDR3 is TGCGCCAGCAGCCAGTTACTAGCGGGGCTCTACGAGCAGTACTTC. The encoded protein is CASSQLLAGLYEQYF. The chain combines TRBV4-1 with TRBJ2-7, with TRBD2 identical over 10 bases. The length of the CDR3 is 15 residues. Unmatched junction bases numbered 5, after V lost 3 bases and J lost 3 bases. Germline CDR1 is MGHRA and CDR2 is YSYEKL.

This sequence joins TRBV10-3 and TRBJ2-5; 9 bases map to TRBD2. Germline V lookup: CDR1 ENHRY, CDR2 SYGVKD. J lost 3 bases, V lost 7 bases, and 6 bases had no gene match. The length of the CDR3 is 14 residues. For the CDR3, the DNA is TGTGCCATCACGGCGGGAGGGAACAAAGAGACCCAGTACTTC. Translated: CAITAGGNKETQYF.

The V and J genes are TRBV24-1 and TRBJ1-2; 8 positions match TRBD1. Germline CDR1 is KGHDR and CDR2 is SFDVKD. The CDR3 totals 14 residues. V gave up 5 bases and J gave up 6 bases; unmatched junction bases: 7. The CDR3 nucleotides are TGTGCCACCAGTGCCATGGACAGGGTGGATGGCTACACCTTC. It specifies CATSAMDRVDGYTF.

The V and J genes are TRBV11-3 and TRBJ1-1; D not resolved. Trimming cost V 0 bases and J 1 base, with 6 bases left between them. Per the germline V gene, CDR1 is SGHNT and CDR2 is YENEEA. The CDR3 consists of 14 residues. The CDR3 loop reads CASSLERKNTEAFF. In DNA form, the CDR3 reads TGTGCCAGCAGCTTAGAGCGGAAGAACACTGAAGCTTTCTTT.

This chain uses TRBV7-6 with TRBJ2-1, with TRBD1 matching 11 bases. V gave up 1 base and J gave up 1 base; unmatched junction bases: 9. This CDR3 is 19 amino acids long. Germline lookup yields CDR1 SGHVS and CDR2 FNYEAQ. The CDR3 reads CASSLVGQGAVGSYNEQFF. CDR3 in DNA: TGTGCCAGCAGCTTAGTAGGACAGGGGGCTGTCGGGTCCTACAATGAGCAGTTCTTC.